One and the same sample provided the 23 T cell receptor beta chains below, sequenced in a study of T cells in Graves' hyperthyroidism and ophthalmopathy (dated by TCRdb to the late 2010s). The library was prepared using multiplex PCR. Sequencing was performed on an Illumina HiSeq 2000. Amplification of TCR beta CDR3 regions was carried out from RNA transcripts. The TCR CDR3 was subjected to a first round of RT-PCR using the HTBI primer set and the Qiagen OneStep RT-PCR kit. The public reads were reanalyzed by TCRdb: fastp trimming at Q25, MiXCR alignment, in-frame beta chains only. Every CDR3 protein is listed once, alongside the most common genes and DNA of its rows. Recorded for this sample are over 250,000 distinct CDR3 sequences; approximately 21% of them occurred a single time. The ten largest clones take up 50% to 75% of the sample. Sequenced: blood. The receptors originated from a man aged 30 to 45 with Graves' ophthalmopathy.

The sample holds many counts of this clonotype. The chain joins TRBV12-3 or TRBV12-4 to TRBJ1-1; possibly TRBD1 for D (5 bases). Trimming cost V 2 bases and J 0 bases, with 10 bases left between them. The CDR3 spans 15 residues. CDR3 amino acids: CASSLQGGVNTEAFF. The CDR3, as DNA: TGTGCCAGCAGTTTACAGGGAGGGGTGAACACTGAAGCTTTCTTT.

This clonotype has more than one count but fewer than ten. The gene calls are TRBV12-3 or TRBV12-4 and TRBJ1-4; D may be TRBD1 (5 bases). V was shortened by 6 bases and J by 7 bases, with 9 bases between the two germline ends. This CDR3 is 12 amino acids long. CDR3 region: CASRGQSEKLFF. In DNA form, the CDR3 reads TGTGCCAGCAGGGGGCAGAGTGAAAAACTGTTTTTT.

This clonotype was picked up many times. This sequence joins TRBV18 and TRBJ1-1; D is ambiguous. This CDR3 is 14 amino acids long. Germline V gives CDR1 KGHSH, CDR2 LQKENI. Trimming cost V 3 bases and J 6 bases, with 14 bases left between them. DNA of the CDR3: TGTGCCAGCTCACCCGGCGGAGTGAAGGCTGAAGCTTTCTTT. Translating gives CASSPGGVKAEAFF. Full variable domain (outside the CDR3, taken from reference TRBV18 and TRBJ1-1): NAGVMQNPRHLVRRRGQEARLRCSPMKGHSHVYWYRQLPEEGLKFMVYLQKENIIDESGMPKERFSAEFPKEGPSILRIQQVVRGDSAAYFCASSPGGVKAEAFFGQGTRLTVV.

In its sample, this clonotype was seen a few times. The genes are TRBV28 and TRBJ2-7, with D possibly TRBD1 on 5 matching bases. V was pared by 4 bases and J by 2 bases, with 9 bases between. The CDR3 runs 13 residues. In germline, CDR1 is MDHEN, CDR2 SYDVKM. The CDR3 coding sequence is TGTGCCAGCAGTTCGGACATAACCTACGAGCAGTACTTC. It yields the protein CASSSDITYEQYF.

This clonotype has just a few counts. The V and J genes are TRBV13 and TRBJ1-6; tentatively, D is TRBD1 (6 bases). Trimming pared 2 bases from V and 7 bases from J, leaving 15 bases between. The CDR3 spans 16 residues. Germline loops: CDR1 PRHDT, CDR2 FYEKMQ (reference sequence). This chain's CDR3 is CASSLFLTGQNSPLHF. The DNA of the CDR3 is TGTGCCAGCAGCTTATTTCTCACAGGGCAAAATTCACCCCTCCACTTT.

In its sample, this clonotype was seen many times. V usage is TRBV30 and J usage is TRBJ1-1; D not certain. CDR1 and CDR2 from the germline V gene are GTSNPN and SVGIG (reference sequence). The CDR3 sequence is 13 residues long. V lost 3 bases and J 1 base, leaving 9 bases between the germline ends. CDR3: CAWRHSTNTEAFF. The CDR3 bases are TGTGCCTGGAGACACAGCACGAACACTGAAGCTTTCTTT.

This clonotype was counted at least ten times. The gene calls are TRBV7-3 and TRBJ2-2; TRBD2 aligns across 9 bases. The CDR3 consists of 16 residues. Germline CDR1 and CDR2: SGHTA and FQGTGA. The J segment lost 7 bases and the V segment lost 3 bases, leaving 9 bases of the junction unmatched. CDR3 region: CASSFYPSGRIGELFF. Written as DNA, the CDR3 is TGTGCCAGCAGCTTTTATCCGAGCGGGAGGATCGGGGAGCTGTTTTTT.

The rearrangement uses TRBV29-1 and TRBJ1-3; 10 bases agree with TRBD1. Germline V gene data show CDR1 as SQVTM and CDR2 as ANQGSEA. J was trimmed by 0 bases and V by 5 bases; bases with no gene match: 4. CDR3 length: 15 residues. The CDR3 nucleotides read TGCAGCGTTTCCGGGACAGGGGACTCTGGAAACACCATATATTTT. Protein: CSVSGTGDSGNTIYF.

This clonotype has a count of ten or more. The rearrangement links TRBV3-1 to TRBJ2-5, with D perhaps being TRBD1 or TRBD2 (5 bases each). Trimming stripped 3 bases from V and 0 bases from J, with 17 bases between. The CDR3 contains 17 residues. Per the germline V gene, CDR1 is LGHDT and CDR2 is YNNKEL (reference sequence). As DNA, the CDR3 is TGTGCCAGCAGCCAGACCCAGGGACGGCGCAACCAAGAGACCCAGTACTTC. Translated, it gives CASSQTQGRRNQETQYF.

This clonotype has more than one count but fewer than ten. The CDR3 region has the DNA TGCAGTGCCCGACAGGGGGTGGACGAGCAGTACTTC. It yields the protein CSARQGVDEQYF. The chain has TRBV20-1 and TRBJ2-7; TRBD1 matches at 9 bases. Germline V gene data show CDR1 as DFQATT and CDR2 as SNEGSKA (reference sequence). The V and J ends lost 6 bases and 5 bases, in that order; junction bases with no gene match: 5. This CDR3 contains 12 residues.

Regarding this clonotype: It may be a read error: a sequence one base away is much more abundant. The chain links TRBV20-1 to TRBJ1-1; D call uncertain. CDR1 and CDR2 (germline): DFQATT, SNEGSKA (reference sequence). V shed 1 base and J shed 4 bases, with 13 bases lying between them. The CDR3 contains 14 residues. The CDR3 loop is CSARVNLMGTEAFF. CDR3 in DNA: TGCAGTGCTAGAGTTAATCTGATGGGCACTGAAGCTTTCTTT.

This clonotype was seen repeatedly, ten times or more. In nucleotides, the CDR3 is TGCGCCAGCAGTGAGTCAGGGCTGAACACTGAAGCTTTCTTT. This encodes CASSESGLNTEAFF. The chain has TRBV10-1 and TRBJ1-1; no firm D call. The V and J ends lost 0 bases and 0 bases respectively, with 5 bases between them. CDR1 WNHNN and CDR2 SYGVQD come from the germline V gene (reference sequence). The CDR3 consists of 14 residues.

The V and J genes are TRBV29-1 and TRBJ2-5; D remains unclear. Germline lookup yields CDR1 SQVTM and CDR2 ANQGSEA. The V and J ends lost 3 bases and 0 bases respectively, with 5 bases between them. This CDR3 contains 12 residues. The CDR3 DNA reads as TGCAGCGTTGACCCGTACCAAGAGACCCAGTACTTC. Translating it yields CSVDPYQETQYF.

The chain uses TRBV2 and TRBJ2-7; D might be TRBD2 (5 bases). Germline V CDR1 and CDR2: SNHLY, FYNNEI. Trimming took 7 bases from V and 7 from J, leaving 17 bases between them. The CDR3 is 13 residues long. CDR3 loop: CASTPGRVGEQYF. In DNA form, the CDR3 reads TGTGCCAGCACGCCGGGAAGGGTGGGGGAGCAGTACTTC.

The CDR3 bases are TGTGCCAGCAGCCAAGATAGAAGTACCGGGGGAAACACCATATATTTT. It encodes CASSQDRSTGGNTIYF. This chain uses TRBV3-1 with TRBJ1-3; D not certain. The CDR3 spans 16 residues. Per germline, CDR1 LGHDT and CDR2 YNNKEL (reference sequence). V lost 0 bases, J lost 4 bases, and 13 bases lay in between. Combining the CDR3 with reference TRBV3-1 and TRBJ1-3 gives the whole variable domain DTAVSQTPKYLVTQMGNDKSIKCEQNLGHDTMYWYKQDSKKFLKIMFSYNNKELIINETVPNRFSPKSPDKAHLNLHINSLELGDSAVYFCASSQDRSTGGNTIYFGEGSWLTVV.

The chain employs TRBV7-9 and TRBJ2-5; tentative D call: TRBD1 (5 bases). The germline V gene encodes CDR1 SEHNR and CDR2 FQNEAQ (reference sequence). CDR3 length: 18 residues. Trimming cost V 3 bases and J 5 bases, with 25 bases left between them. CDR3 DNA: TGTGCCAGCAGCTTCGTGGGTTCTGTGGGGCGACTGAGGGAGACCCAGTACTTC. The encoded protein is CASSFVGSVGRLRETQYF.

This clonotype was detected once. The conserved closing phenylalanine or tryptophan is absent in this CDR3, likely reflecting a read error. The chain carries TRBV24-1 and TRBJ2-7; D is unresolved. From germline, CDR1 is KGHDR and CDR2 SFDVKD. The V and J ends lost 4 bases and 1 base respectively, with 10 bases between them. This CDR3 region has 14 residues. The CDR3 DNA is TGTGCCACCAGTGACCCCACCCATTCCTACGAGCAGTACTAC. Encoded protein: CATSDPTHSYEQYY.

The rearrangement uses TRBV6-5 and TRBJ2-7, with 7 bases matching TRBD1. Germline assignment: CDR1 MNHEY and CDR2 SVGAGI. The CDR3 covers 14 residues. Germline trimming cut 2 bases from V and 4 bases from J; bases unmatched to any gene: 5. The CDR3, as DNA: TGTGCCAGCAGTTACCGACAGGGTTGGTACGAGCAGTACTTC. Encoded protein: CASSYRQGWYEQYF.

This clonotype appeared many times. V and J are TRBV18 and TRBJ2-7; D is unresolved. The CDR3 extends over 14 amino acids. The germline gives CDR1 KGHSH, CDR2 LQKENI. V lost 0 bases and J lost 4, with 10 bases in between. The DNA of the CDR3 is TGTGCCAGCTCACCACCGAGTAGTCGATACGAGCAGTACTTC. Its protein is CASSPPSSRYEQYF.

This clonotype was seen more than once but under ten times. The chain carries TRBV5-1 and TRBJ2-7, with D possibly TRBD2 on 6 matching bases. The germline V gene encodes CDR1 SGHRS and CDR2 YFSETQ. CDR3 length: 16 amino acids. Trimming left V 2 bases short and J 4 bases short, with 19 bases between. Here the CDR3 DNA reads TGCGCCAGCAGCTTCACTAGCCAGGGTCAGCTTTACGAGCAGTACTTC. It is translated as CASSFTSQGQLYEQYF. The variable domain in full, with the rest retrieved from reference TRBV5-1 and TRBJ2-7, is KAGVTQTPRYLIKTRGQQVTLSCSPISGHRSVSWYQQTPGQGLQFLFEYFSETQRNKGNFPGRFSGRQFSNSRSEMNVSTLELGDSALYLCASSFTSQGQLYEQYFGPGTRLTVT.

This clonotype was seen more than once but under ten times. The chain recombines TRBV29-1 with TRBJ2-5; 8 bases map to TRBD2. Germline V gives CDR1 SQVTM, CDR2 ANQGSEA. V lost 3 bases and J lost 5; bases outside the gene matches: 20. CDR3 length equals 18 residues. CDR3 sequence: CSVEGFLLIAGKEETQYF. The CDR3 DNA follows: TGCAGCGTTGAGGGTTTCCTGTTGATAGCGGGAAAGGAGGAGACCCAGTACTTC.

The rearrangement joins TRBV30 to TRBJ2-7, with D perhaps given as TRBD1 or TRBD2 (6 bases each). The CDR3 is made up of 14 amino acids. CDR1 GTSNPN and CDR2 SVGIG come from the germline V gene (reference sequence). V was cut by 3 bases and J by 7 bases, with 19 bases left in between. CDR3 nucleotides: TGTGCCTGGAGAAGGAGGGGGGTGGGGGATGAGCAGTACTTC. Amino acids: CAWRRRGVGDEQYF.

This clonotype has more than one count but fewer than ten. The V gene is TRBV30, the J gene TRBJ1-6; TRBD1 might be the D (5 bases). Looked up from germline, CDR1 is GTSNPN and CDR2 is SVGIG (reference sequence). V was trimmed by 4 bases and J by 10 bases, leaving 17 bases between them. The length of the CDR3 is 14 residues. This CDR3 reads CAWMEGGVGSPLHF. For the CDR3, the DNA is TGTGCCTGGATGGAGGGAGGGGTGGGATCACCCCTCCACTTT.